Presented here are 27 T cell receptor beta chains from one specimen sequenced in a study of blood T cell repertoires in COVID-19. The method was immunoSEQ multiplex PCR; TCRdb's version includes in-frame clones alone and lacks a portion of them. The sample contains approximately 300,000 clones, roughly 90% of which appear only once. The source material was peripheral blood. The receptors stem from a woman aged 25 to 45 with COVID-19, enrolled during active disease.

This chain connects TRBV4-1 to TRBJ2-1, with TRBD2 identical over 7 bases. This CDR3 is built from 15 residues. CDR1 MGHRA and CDR2 YSYEKL come from the germline V gene. J was trimmed by 6 bases and V by 3 bases; bases with no gene match: 8. The CDR3 nucleotides are TGCGCCAGCAGCCAGACTAGCCCCGGGGGCAATGAGCAGTTCTTC. Amino acids: CASSQTSPGGNEQFF.

This sequence joins TRBV6-6 and TRBJ2-7; 10 bases line up with TRBD1. The CDR3 runs 14 residues. The J segment lost 5 bases and the V segment lost 7 bases, leaving 8 bases of the junction unmatched. The germline CDR1 and CDR2 sequences are MNHNY and SVGAGI (reference sequence). In DNA form, the CDR3 reads TGTGCCAGCAAAAGACAGGGGGCGAGGGACGAGCAGTACTTC. The encoded protein is CASKRQGARDEQYF.

The chain combines TRBV6-1 with TRBJ1-5; D ambiguous. Germline V gene lookup returns CDR1 MNHNS and CDR2 SASEGT. The CDR3 sequence is 11 residues long. Trimming cost V 0 bases and J 11 bases, with 5 bases left between them. The CDR3 protein is CASSEAPTQHF. In DNA, the CDR3 is TGTGCCAGCAGTGAAGCTCCTACCCAGCATTTT.

V gene TRBV9 combines with J gene TRBJ2-3; 9 bases fit TRBD2. The CDR3 is made up of 14 amino acids. The J segment lost 4 bases and the V segment lost 4 bases, leaving 4 bases of the junction unmatched. CDR1 is SGDLS and CDR2 is YYNGEE in the germline V gene. The CDR3 is CASSWTSEADTQYF. Written as DNA, the CDR3 is TGTGCCAGCAGCTGGACTAGCGAGGCAGATACGCAGTATTTT.

The genes are TRBV30 and TRBJ1-6; 7 bases align to TRBD1. The V gene end was trimmed by 5 bases and the J gene end by 7 bases; junction bases not matched to a gene: 8. The CDR3 loop spans 14 amino acids. The germline V gene has CDR1 GTSNPN and CDR2 SVGIG (reference sequence). As DNA, the CDR3 is TGTGCCTGGGCTCAGGGGGACCCCAATTCACCCCTCCACTTT. This codes for CAWAQGDPNSPLHF.

The chain combines TRBV27 with TRBJ2-7, with a possible D match to TRBD2 (6 bases). Deletions cut 3 bases from V and 0 bases from J, with 15 bases between. Germline V CDR1 and CDR2: MNHEY, SMNVEV (reference sequence). This CDR3 contains 16 residues. DNA of the CDR3: TGTGCCAGCAGTTTTCGGGGTAGCGGAAGCTCCTACGAGCAGTACTTC. This gives the protein CASSFRGSGSSYEQYF.

Here the CDR3 DNA reads TGTGCCAGCAGTTACGATGGACAGCCAAACTATGGCTACACCTTC. Protein sequence: CASSYDGQPNYGYTF. This chain joins TRBV6-5 and TRBJ1-2; D possibly corresponds to TRBD1 (6 bases). CDR3 size: 15 residues. The V end was cut by 2 bases, the J end by 2 bases, with 12 bases between. CDR1 and CDR2 (germline): MNHEY, SVGAGI.

Remarks on this clone: Within the sample, other DNA sequences also encode this same CDR3. Here the CDR3 reads CASSVAGSYNEQFF. CDR3 coding DNA: TGTGCCAGCAGCGTAGCGGGATCCTACAATGAGCAGTTCTTC. The chain has TRBV28 and TRBJ2-1, with TRBD2 identical over 8 bases. After removal of 6 bases from V and 1 base from J, the junction contained 2 bases not matched to a gene. This CDR3 region has 14 residues. The germline V gene encodes CDR1 MDHEN and CDR2 SYDVKM.

CDR3 sequence (DNA): TGTGCCAGTAGTATGGTCGGGACAGGTCTCTACGAGCAGTACTTC. Its translation is CASSMVGTGLYEQYF. The rearrangement joins TRBV19 to TRBJ2-7, with 8 bases identical to TRBD1. Trimming at V came to 3 bases and at J to 3 bases, leaving 7 bases not matched to a gene. Germline lookup yields CDR1 LNHDA and CDR2 SQIVND (reference sequence). The CDR3 loop spans 15 amino acids. The complete variable domain, with remaining parts taken from reference TRBV19 and TRBJ2-7, reads DGGITQSPKYLFRKEGQNVTLSCEQNLNHDAMYWYRQDPGQGLRLIYYSQIVNDFQKGDIAEGYSVSREKKESFPLTVTSAQKNPTAFYLCASSMVGTGLYEQYFGPGTRLTVT.

To note about this clone: The identical CDR3 is also encoded by other nucleotide sequences in the sample. The genes are TRBV20-1 and TRBJ1-2, with D maybe TRBD1 (5 bases). V was cut by 3 bases and J by 4 bases, with 12 bases left in between. CDR3 length equals 13 residues. In germline, CDR1 is DFQATT, CDR2 SNEGSKA (reference sequence). CDR3 nucleotide sequence: TGCAGTGCTAGTAAAAGGGGCGGCTATGGCTACACCTTC. Its protein product is CSASKRGGYGYTF.

In DNA, the CDR3 is TGTGCCAGTAGGACTTCAGGCGGTTCCGAGCAGTACTTC. It is translated as CASRTSGGSEQYF. The chain is built from TRBV27 and TRBJ2-7, with a tentative D call TRBD2 (5 bases). The CDR3 loop spans 13 amino acids. Germline values: CDR1 MNHEY, CDR2 SMNVEV (reference sequence). The V and J ends lost 9 bases and 6 bases respectively, with 18 bases between them.

The V and J genes are TRBV28 and TRBJ2-3, with TRBD1 matching over 8 bases. J gave up 4 bases and V 3 bases, and 9 bases lay outside the gene matches. Germline-derived CDR1 and CDR2 are MDHEN and SYDVKM. The CDR3 totals 16 residues. The CDR3: CASSFFSSTGADTQYF. CDR3 in DNA: TGTGCCAGCAGTTTTTTTTCCTCGACAGGGGCAGATACGCAGTATTTT.

The chain uses TRBV9 and TRBJ2-1, with D tentatively TRBD2 (6 bases). The length of the CDR3 is 13 residues. CDR1 SGDLS and CDR2 YYNGEE come from the germline V gene. Trimming shortened V by 1 base and J by 6 bases, and 8 bases separated the two germline ends. The CDR3 coding sequence is TGTGCCAGCAGCGTACCGACTAGCAATGAGCAGTTCTTC. Protein product: CASSVPTSNEQFF.

V gene TRBV2 combines with J gene TRBJ2-7; 7 positions match TRBD2. Germline loops: CDR1 SNHLY, CDR2 FYNNEI. The V gene end was trimmed by 4 bases and the J gene end by 3 bases; junction bases not matched to a gene: 3. This CDR3 has 13 residues. The CDR3: CASSASGGYEQYF. The DNA for the CDR3 is TGTGCCAGCAGTGCCTCGGGAGGCTACGAGCAGTACTTC. The full variable domain, completed using reference TRBV2 and TRBJ2-7, is EPEVTQTPSHQVTQMGQEVILRCVPISNHLYFYWYRQILGQKVEFLVSFYNNEISEKSEIFDDQFSVERPDGSNFTLKIRSTKLEDSAMYFCASSASGGYEQYFGPGTRLTVT.

This chain links TRBV10-3 with TRBJ2-1; maybe TRBD2 (5 bases). V lost 3 bases and J 6 bases, leaving 15 bases between the germline ends. The CDR3 has 15 amino acids. Germline-derived CDR1 and CDR2 are ENHRY and SYGVKD. The CDR3 nucleotides read TGTGCCATCAGTGACAGCGGTATCTTCCTCAATGAGCAGTTCTTC. Translation gives CAISDSGIFLNEQFF.

This sequence joins TRBV29-1 and TRBJ1-1; 7 bases agree with TRBD1. The CDR3 length is 15 residues. Germline lookup yields CDR1 SQVTM and CDR2 ANQGSEA. V lost 6 bases to trimming and J lost 5 bases; unmatched junction nucleotides: 15. This CDR3 reads CSVHPLGGAGTEAFF. The CDR3 DNA is TGCAGCGTCCACCCTTTAGGGGGCGCGGGTACTGAAGCTTTCTTT.

The chain carries TRBV24-1 and TRBJ2-3; D is perhaps TRBD2 (6 bases). Germline values: CDR1 KGHDR, CDR2 SFDVKD. V was trimmed by 0 bases and J by 6 bases, leaving 15 bases between them. The CDR3 runs 16 residues. CDR3 region: CATSDLQFGGKDTQYF. CDR3 DNA sequence: TGTGCCACCAGTGATTTGCAATTTGGGGGGAAGGATACGCAGTATTTT.

The chain carries TRBV11-1 and TRBJ2-1; perhaps TRBD2 as D (5 bases). V lost 5 bases to trimming and J lost 8 bases, with 16 bases between them. The germline V gene encodes CDR1 SGHAT and CDR2 FQDESV (reference sequence). The CDR3 extends over 14 amino acids. The CDR3 DNA is TGTGCCAGCAGCCGGGGTTCGGAAAGGGATGAGCAGTTCTTC. Protein: CASSRGSERDEQFF.

V gene TRBV20-1 combines with J gene TRBJ2-1, with 9 bases that match TRBD2. The junction had 14 bases not matched to a gene; V was cut back by 6 bases and J by 5 bases. The CDR3 runs to 16 residues. Germline loops: CDR1 DFQATT, CDR2 SNEGSKA (reference sequence). DNA for the CDR3: TGCAGTGCGAGTTCCACAAGCGGGAGGACCCACAATGAGCAGTTCTTC. Protein: CSASSTSGRTHNEQFF.

The chain combines TRBV15 with TRBJ2-3; the match to TRBD2 covers 7 bases. V lost 4 bases, J lost 2 bases, and 9 bases stayed unmatched. CDR3 length: 16 amino acids. Germline lookup yields CDR1 LNHNV and CDR2 YYDKDF (reference sequence). The CDR3 nucleotides are TGTGCCACCAGCAACCCCGAGCGGGGTATCACAGATACGCAGTATTTT. Translation gives CATSNPERGITDTQYF.

This chain uses TRBV7-2 with TRBJ2-7; no clear D gene. The CDR3 consists of 14 residues. In germline, CDR1 is SGHTA, CDR2 FQGNSA. The germline V and J ends were trimmed by 5 bases and 2 bases, with 13 bases remaining between them. This CDR3 reads CASSPVVSPYEQYF. The DNA of the CDR3 is TGTGCCAGCAGCCCGGTAGTATCTCCCTACGAGCAGTACTTC.

The V and J genes are TRBV30 and TRBJ2-1, with 8 bases lining up with TRBD2. Germline V gives CDR1 GTSNPN, CDR2 SVGIG (reference sequence). This CDR3 is 15 amino acids long. The ends lost 4 bases at V and 4 bases at J; junction bases unmatched: 9. The CDR3 sequence: CAWKGSGSAYNEQFF. Here the CDR3 DNA reads TGTGCCTGGAAGGGAAGCGGGAGTGCGTACAATGAGCAGTTCTTC.

This chain uses TRBV7-8 with TRBJ2-3; 11 bases are shared with TRBD2. The junction had 2 bases not matched to a gene; V was cut back by 0 bases and J by 3 bases. Germline assignment: CDR1 SGHVS and CDR2 FQNEAQ. The CDR3 is 16 residues long. This CDR3 is CASSLAGTSGTDTQYF. CDR3 sequence (DNA): TGTGCCAGCAGCTTAGCCGGGACTAGCGGTACAGATACGCAGTATTTT.

The genes are TRBV2 and TRBJ1-2; unclear D gene. The CDR3 extends over 13 amino acids. Germline V CDR1 and CDR2: SNHLY, FYNNEI. The V gene lost 6 bases and the J gene lost 8 bases, with 16 bases spanning the gap. CDR3 in amino acids: CASSLARPGGYTF. CDR3 nucleotides: TGTGCCAGCAGCCTCGCACGCCCTGGCGGCTACACCTTC.

The chain links TRBV4-1 to TRBJ2-1; 8 nucleotides align to TRBD2. V dropped 3 bases and J dropped 5; count of bases not matched to a gene: 18. Germline V CDR1 and CDR2: MGHRA, YSYEKL. There are 19 residues in the CDR3. CDR3 in DNA: TGCGCCAGCAGCCACCCTAGCGGGCGGCTTGTGAGAGGAGACAATGAGCAGTTCTTC. Translated: CASSHPSGRLVRGDNEQFF.

The chain carries TRBV24-1 and TRBJ2-2; 9 bases are shared with TRBD1. The trim removed 3 bases at V and 5 bases at J, leaving 6 bases unmatched. The CDR3 runs 16 residues. Per the germline V gene, CDR1 is KGHDR and CDR2 is SFDVKD. CDR3 nucleotides: TGTGCCACCAGTGATCCCGGGACAGGGTTGACCGGGGAGCTGTTTTTT. It codes for CATSDPGTGLTGELFF.

This clone was observed a single time. The rearrangement uses TRBV7-9 and TRBJ2-2; D remains ambiguous. V was trimmed by 1 base and J by 6 bases, leaving 6 bases between them. CDR3 length equals 13 residues. Germline V gene data show CDR1 as SEHNR and CDR2 as FQNEAQ (reference sequence). DNA for the CDR3: TGTGCCAGCAGCTTAGAATCTGCCGGGGAGCTGTTTTTT. Its translation is CASSLESAGELFF.